This T cell receptor beta chain was recovered during a study of shared clonotypes between healthy human individuals. Splitting the CD4+ cells yielded a CD45RA+ naive subset and a CD45RA-negative memory subset. Produced via immunoSEQ multiplex PCR; TCRdb's table is partial and in-frame only. The sample lists 1.5 million to 1.9 million clones, approximately 98% seen once, with approximately 0.44% in the top ten. Trimming took off 0 bases at V and 4 bases at J, with 10 bases between the two ends. Germline CDR1 and CDR2: LGHNA and YSLEER. The CDR3 has 15 amino acids. This clone was found once. The sample has other DNA sequences that encode this CDR3 too.

This clonotype was obtained from a man aged 25-40 years in good health. The material sequenced was naive CD4+ T cells sorted from blood. As for subset: CD45RA+ positively selected. The rearrangement uses TRBV4-3 and TRBJ1-5, with D perhaps matching TRBD1 (6 bases). This CDR3 is CASSQEARGNQPQHF. CDR3 sequence (DNA): TGCGCCAGCAGCCAAGAAGCCAGGGGTAATCAGCCCCAGCATTTT.